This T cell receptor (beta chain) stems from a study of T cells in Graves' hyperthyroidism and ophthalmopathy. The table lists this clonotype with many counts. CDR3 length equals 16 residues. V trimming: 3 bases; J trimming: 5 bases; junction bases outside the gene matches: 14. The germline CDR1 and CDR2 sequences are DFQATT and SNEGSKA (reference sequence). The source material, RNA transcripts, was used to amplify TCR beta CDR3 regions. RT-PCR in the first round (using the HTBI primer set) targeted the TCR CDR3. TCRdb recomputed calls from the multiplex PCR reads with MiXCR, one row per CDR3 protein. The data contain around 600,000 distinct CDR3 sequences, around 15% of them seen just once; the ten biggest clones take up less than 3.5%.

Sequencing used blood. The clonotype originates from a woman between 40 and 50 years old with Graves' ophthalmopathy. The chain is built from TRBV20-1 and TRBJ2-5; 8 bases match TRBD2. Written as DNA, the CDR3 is TGCAGTGCTAGTGCGTGGACGGGAGGGCCCGTTGAGACCCAGTACTTC. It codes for CSASAWTGGPVETQYF.